Below, 18 T cell receptor beta chains from the same sample are listed, as sequenced in a study of T cells after yellow fever vaccination. TCRdb re-called the 5' RACE reads through MiXCR, storing one row per CDR3 protein. The profile shows some 350,000 distinct CDR3 sequences, about 4% of them singletons. The sample consisted of PBMCs, taken 5 days after the yellow fever booster vaccination. The receptors here all came from a man aged 18 to 29 who received the YFV17D yellow fever vaccine.

This chain uses TRBV4-1 with TRBJ1-1; no reliable D call. The CDR3 is 13 residues long. The V end was cut by 10 bases, the J end by 2 bases, with 14 bases between. Germline values: CDR1 MGHRA, CDR2 YSYEKL. The CDR3, as DNA: TGCGCCACATCGGAACGAGCAAACACTGAAGCTTTCTTT. Translation gives CATSERANTEAFF.

The chain couples TRBV10-3 to TRBJ1-2; a possible D gene is TRBD1 (6 bases). V shed 4 bases and J shed 7 bases, with 13 bases lying between them. CDR1 ENHRY and CDR2 SYGVKD come from the germline V gene. There are 13 residues in the CDR3. The CDR3 DNA reads as TGTGCCATCAGTGTAGTGACAGGCTCTGGCTACACCTTC. Amino acids: CAISVVTGSGYTF.

This clonotype was counted at least ten times. The chain is built from TRBV7-9 and TRBJ2-3, with D unresolved. CDR3 length: 12 amino acids. Germline V gene data show CDR1 as SEHNR and CDR2 as FQNEAQ (reference sequence). Trimming took 8 bases from V and 5 from J, leaving 11 bases between them. CDR3 residues: CASSPGVDTQYF. The CDR3 DNA reads as TGTGCCAGCTCACCAGGTGTAGATACGCAGTATTTT.

This clonotype has a handful of counts. CDR3 in DNA: TGTGCCAGCAGCCCATCTCAATATGGCTACACCTTC. It encodes CASSPSQYGYTF. This chain uses TRBV7-2 with TRBJ1-2; D is undetermined. Deletions cut 5 bases from V and 5 bases from J, with 9 bases between. The germline gives CDR1 SGHTA, CDR2 FQGNSA. The CDR3 sequence is 12 residues long.

Only a few counts were recorded for this clonotype. V is TRBV19 and J is TRBJ1-3; no firm D call. The ends were cut back, 7 bases at V and 0 bases at J, with 13 bases in the middle. The CDR3 length is 15 residues. From germline, CDR1 is LNHDA and CDR2 SQIVND (reference sequence). CDR3 sequence: CASKVSRSSGNTIYF. The CDR3 DNA is TGTGCCAGTAAGGTCAGCCGCTCCTCTGGAAACACCATATATTTT.

This clonotype was seen a handful of times. The rearrangement links TRBV7-9 to TRBJ1-5; the match to TRBD1 covers 7 bases. The CDR3 covers 14 residues. The trim removed 5 bases at V and 5 bases at J, leaving 6 bases unmatched. Per the germline V gene, CDR1 is SEHNR and CDR2 is FQNEAQ (reference sequence). For the CDR3, the DNA is TGTGCCAGCAGCCCGGGACAGTTGCATCAGCCCCAGCATTTT. Encoded protein: CASSPGQLHQPQHF.

The chain links TRBV5-1 to TRBJ1-2, with D perhaps TRBD1 (5 bases). CDR1 and CDR2 (germline): SGHRS, YFSETQ. V was cut by 3 bases and J by 7 bases, with 13 bases left in between. The CDR3 loop spans 13 amino acids. The chain's CDR3 is CASSSGLFSGYTF. In DNA, the CDR3 is TGCGCCAGCAGCTCGGGACTGTTTTCTGGCTACACCTTC.

This chain links TRBV20-1 with TRBJ2-7, with 9 bases identical to TRBD1. The germline V gene has CDR1 DFQATT and CDR2 SNEGSKA (reference sequence). J was trimmed by 6 bases and V by 1 base; bases with no gene match: 10. The length of the CDR3 is 15 residues. The CDR3 DNA reads TGCAGTGCTAGAGGTGGGACAGGGAGTGAGTTCGAGCAGTACTTC. This sequence encodes CSARGGTGSEFEQYF.

The sample holds a few counts of this clonotype. V gene TRBV20-1 combines with J gene TRBJ1-2, with a weak D call TRBD1 (5 bases). Trimming removed 5 bases at V and 8 bases at J, with 21 bases between. The CDR3 is 14 amino acids. Germline V CDR1 and CDR2: DFQATT, SNEGSKA (reference sequence). CDR3: CSAVSGGWDWGYTF. CDR3 bases: TGCAGTGCTGTGTCTGGAGGGTGGGACTGGGGCTACACCTTC.

J is TRBJ2-7 and V is TRBV6-2 or TRBV6-3; the D is unclear. This CDR3 has 13 residues. Germline CDR1 reads MNHEY; CDR2 reads SVGEGT. V was shortened by 6 bases and J by 6 bases, with 15 bases between the two germline ends. The CDR3 loop is CASRGYVLLEQYV. In nucleotides, the CDR3 is TGTGCCAGCAGAGGGTATGTTCTCCTCGAGCAGTACGTC.

This clonotype appeared many times. This rearrangement joins TRBV20-1 to TRBJ2-1; 9 nucleotides match TRBD1. CDR1 and CDR2 (germline): DFQATT, SNEGSKA (reference sequence). V lost 2 bases, J lost 8 bases, and 4 bases stayed unmatched. The CDR3 has 13 amino acids. The CDR3 nucleotides read TGCAGTGCTAGATCGACAGGGGGGGATGAGCAGTTCTTC. It codes for CSARSTGGDEQFF.

This clonotype was detected only a few times. The chain carries TRBV5-1 and TRBJ2-7, with 10 bases that match TRBD2. Germline V gene lookup returns CDR1 SGHRS and CDR2 YFSETQ. The CDR3 sequence is 15 residues long. Losses at the gene ends were 4 bases for V and 2 bases for J; bases not matched to a gene: 6. CDR3 DNA sequence: TGCGCCAGCAGCCGAACACTAGCGGGACCCTACGAGCAGTACTTC. Protein product: CASSRTLAGPYEQYF.

This clonotype was seen a handful of times. V gene TRBV5-1 combines with J gene TRBJ1-2; 7 positions agree with TRBD1. The CDR3 has 15 amino acids. Germline V CDR1 and CDR2: SGHRS, YFSETQ. V lost 4 bases, J lost 4 bases, and 10 bases stayed unmatched. This CDR3 reads CASSVTGLKSYGYTF. The DNA of the CDR3 is TGCGCCAGCAGCGTGACAGGGTTGAAGAGCTATGGCTACACCTTC.

This chain connects TRBV5-5 to TRBJ1-2, with a tentative D call TRBD1 (5 bases). CDR3 length: 15 residues. The germline V gene encodes CDR1 SGHKS and CDR2 YYEKEE (reference sequence). V dropped 4 bases and J dropped 4 bases, with 17 bases sitting between them. The CDR3 DNA reads TGTGCCAGCAGCCTGCCTGGCGGGACCTTCTATGGCTACACCTTC. Amino acids: CASSLPGGTFYGYTF.

The chain couples TRBV9 to TRBJ2-6; 10 bases align to TRBD1. The V and J ends lost 3 bases and 0 bases, in that order; junction bases with no gene match: 6. The CDR3 has 18 amino acids. The germline V gene encodes CDR1 SGDLS and CDR2 YYNGEE. The CDR3 bases are TGTGCCAGCAGCGACCGGGGACAGGGGAACTCTGGGGCCAACGTCCTGACTTTC. As protein: CASSDRGQGNSGANVLTF. Full variable domain (rest looked up from reference TRBV9 and TRBJ2-6): DSGVTQTPKHLITATGQRVTLRCSPRSGDLSVYWYQQSLDQGLQFLIQYYNGEERAKGNILERFSAQQFPDLHSELNLSSLELGDSALYFCASSDRGQGNSGANVLTFGAGSRLTVL.

This clonotype has ten or more counts. The chain combines TRBV13 with TRBJ2-2; no definite D call. V was shortened by 5 bases and J by 8 bases, with 9 bases between the two germline ends. The CDR3 spans 12 residues. Germline loops: CDR1 PRHDT, CDR2 FYEKMQ (reference sequence). In DNA, the CDR3 is TGTGCCAGCAGCCTCCCTGGGGGGGAGCTGTTTTTT. Translated: CASSLPGGELFF.

This clonotype has only a few counts. The chain joins TRBV2 to TRBJ2-7, with D perhaps TRBD1 or TRBD2 (5 bases each). V lost 1 base and J 5 bases, leaving 18 bases between the germline ends. The CDR3 runs to 16 residues. Germline V gene data show CDR1 as SNHLY and CDR2 as FYNNEI. DNA for the CDR3: TGTGCCAGCAGTGAAGGGGCCGGGACCTTCGTCGACGAGCAGTACGTC. It yields the protein CASSEGAGTFVDEQYV.

This clonotype occurred a few times. V usage is TRBV6-5 and J usage is TRBJ1-1, with a tentative D call TRBD1 (6 bases). V shed 4 bases and J shed 4 bases, with 28 bases lying between them. The CDR3 is made up of 19 amino acids. CDR1 and CDR2 (germline): MNHEY, SVGAGI. CDR3 in amino acids: CASSFGTMGSGIAPTEAFF. Written as DNA, the CDR3 is TGTGCCAGCAGTTTTGGGACAATGGGGTCGGGGATAGCTCCCACTGAAGCTTTCTTT.